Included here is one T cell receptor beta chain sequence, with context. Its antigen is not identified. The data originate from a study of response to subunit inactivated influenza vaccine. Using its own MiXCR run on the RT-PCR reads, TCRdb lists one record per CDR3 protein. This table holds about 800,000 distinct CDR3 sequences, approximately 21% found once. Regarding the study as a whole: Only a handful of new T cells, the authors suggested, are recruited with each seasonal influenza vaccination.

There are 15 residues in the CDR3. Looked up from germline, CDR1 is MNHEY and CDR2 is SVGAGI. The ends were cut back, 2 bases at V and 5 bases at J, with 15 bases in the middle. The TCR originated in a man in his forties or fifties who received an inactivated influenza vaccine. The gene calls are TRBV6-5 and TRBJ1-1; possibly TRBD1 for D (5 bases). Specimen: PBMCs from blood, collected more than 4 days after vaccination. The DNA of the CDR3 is TGTGCCAGCAGTTACGGGGACCGGGGAGGGACTGAAGCTTTCTTT. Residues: CASSYGDRGGTEAFF.